Below, 21 T cell receptor beta chains from the same sample are listed, as sequenced in a study of T cells after somatic rescue of genetic block (TCRdb year 2020). Libraries were prepared through the immunoSEQ multiplex PCR assay. What TCRdb holds here is the immuneACCESS table cut down to in-frame rearrangements. Part of the clones is not present; checked against another copy, under half of the missing clones reflect an unresolved V gene, and the others are unexplained. In all, the sample holds 45,000 to 55,000 clones, and approximately 96% of those were seen once. The top ten clones comprise about 0.075% of the sample. Input material: peripheral blood mononuclear cells (PBMCs). These receptors were taken from a child in the first two years of life.

This clone occurred once. The chain has TRBV19 and TRBJ2-7; 7 nucleotides align to TRBD1. V gave up 3 bases and J gave up 1 base; unmatched junction bases: 9. Looked up from germline, CDR1 is LNHDA and CDR2 is SQIVND (reference sequence). There are 16 residues in the CDR3. CDR3 amino acids: CASSIGIRDRSYEQYF. CDR3 bases: TGTGCCAGTAGTATCGGGATTCGGGACAGATCCTACGAGCAGTACTTC.

In the case of this clone: The junction departs from the called germline gene at one end, perhaps through a read error. The V and J genes are TRBV10-2 and TRBJ2-5; D ambiguous. Germline CDR1 reads WSHSY; CDR2 reads SAAADI. The CDR3 totals 14 residues. The CDR3: CASSKSNREETQYF. CDR3 DNA: TGCGCCAGCAGTAAGTCCAACAGAGAAGAGACCCAGTACTTC.

The rearrangement links TRBV13 to TRBJ2-1, with D perhaps TRBD2 (7 bases). Germline V gene data show CDR1 as PRHDT and CDR2 as FYEKMQ (reference sequence). The V end was cut by 3 bases, the J end by 5 bases, with 14 bases between. The CDR3 runs to 15 residues. The CDR3 nucleotides are TGTGCCAGCAGCTTTGGGGGGGCGAGTAACAATGAGCAGTTCTTC. Translation gives CASSFGGASNNEQFF.

This clone was seen a single time. The chain is built from TRBV9 and TRBJ1-4, with D perhaps TRBD1 (5 bases). The germline gives CDR1 SGDLS, CDR2 YYNGEE. The CDR3 contains 16 residues. V lost 0 bases, J lost 0 bases, and 9 bases lay in between. As DNA, the CDR3 is TGTGCCAGCAGCGTAGCGGAAGGGGCAACTAATGAAAAACTGTTTTTT. Translating gives CASSVAEGATNEKLFF. The full variable domain, with the rest looked up from reference TRBV9 and TRBJ1-4, is DSGVTQTPKHLITATGQRVTLRCSPRSGDLSVYWYQQSLDQGLQFLIQYYNGEERAKGNILERFSAQQFPDLHSELNLSSLELGDSALYFCASSVAEGATNEKLFFGSGTQLSVL.

The V call is TRBV18, the J call TRBJ2-7; no reliable D call. Deletions cut 3 bases from V and 2 bases from J, with 14 bases between. Germline V gives CDR1 KGHSH, CDR2 LQKENI. This CDR3 is 15 amino acids long. Here the CDR3 DNA reads TGTGCCAGCTCACCTGAGACGGTTGGGACCTACGAGCAGTACTTC. It encodes CASSPETVGTYEQYF.

V gene TRBV2 combines with J gene TRBJ2-1; no definite D call. V lost 6 bases to trimming and J lost 5 bases, with 5 bases between them. Germline values: CDR1 SNHLY, CDR2 FYNNEI. The CDR3 length is 11 residues. This CDR3 reads CASSPNNEQFF. The CDR3, as DNA: TGTGCCAGCAGCCCTAACAATGAGCAGTTCTTC. Variable domain in full (rest from reference TRBV2 and TRBJ2-1): EPEVTQTPSHQVTQMGQEVILRCVPISNHLYFYWYRQILGQKVEFLVSFYNNEISEKSEIFDDQFSVERPDGSNFTLKIRSTKLEDSAMYFCASSPNNEQFFGPGTRLTVL.

The rearrangement joins TRBV30 to TRBJ2-3; unclear D gene. Germline V gives CDR1 GTSNPN, CDR2 SVGIG (reference sequence). V was pared by 2 bases and J by 0 bases, with 12 bases between. The CDR3 is 15 residues long. As DNA, the CDR3 is TGTGCCTGGAGTTTGGCATACTCTAGCACAGATACGCAGTATTTT. This encodes CAWSLAYSSTDTQYF.

The chain carries TRBV5-1 and TRBJ2-7; TRBD2 agrees at 8 bases. V was pared by 2 bases and J by 3 bases, with 10 bases of the junction left unmatched. Looked up from germline, CDR1 is SGHRS and CDR2 is YFSETQ. The CDR3 loop spans 16 amino acids. This CDR3 reads CASSFYANSGIYEQYF. The CDR3 region has the DNA TGCGCCAGCAGCTTTTATGCGAATAGCGGGATCTACGAGCAGTACTTC.

The rearrangement uses TRBV19 and TRBJ1-1; maybe TRBD1 (6 bases). This CDR3 is built from 12 residues. Germline assignment: CDR1 LNHDA and CDR2 SQIVND (reference sequence). Deletions cut 6 bases from V and 3 bases from J, with 8 bases between. This CDR3 is CASRNRDTEAFF. The CDR3 DNA sequence: TGTGCCAGTAGAAACAGGGACACTGAAGCTTTCTTT.

This chain links TRBV5-1 with TRBJ2-3, with TRBD2 matching 12 bases. The V and J ends lost 4 bases and 3 bases, in that order; junction bases with no gene match: 0. This CDR3 is built from 14 residues. CDR1 is SGHRS and CDR2 is YFSETQ in the germline V gene. The CDR3 sequence is CASSGTSGTDTQYF. The DNA of the CDR3 is TGCGCCAGCAGCGGGACTAGCGGGACAGATACGCAGTATTTT.

The chain combines TRBV6-5 with TRBJ1-5; perhaps TRBD1 as D (5 bases). The V and J ends lost 2 bases and 2 bases respectively, with 7 bases between them. Germline V gives CDR1 MNHEY, CDR2 SVGAGI. CDR3 length: 14 amino acids. The CDR3: CASSYGAGNQPQHF. DNA for the CDR3: TGTGCCAGCAGTTACGGGGCGGGCAATCAGCCCCAGCATTTT.

This clone was detected only once. The gene calls are TRBV28 and TRBJ1-3; 8 bases fit TRBD1. Germline lookup yields CDR1 MDHEN and CDR2 SYDVKM. The CDR3 runs to 15 residues. V dropped 6 bases and J dropped 2; count of bases not matched to a gene: 6. CDR3 sequence reads: CASRNRGVPGNTIYF. The DNA of the CDR3 is TGTGCCAGCAGAAACAGGGGGGTACCTGGAAACACCATATATTTT.

This clone was counted a single time. The chain carries TRBV4-1 and TRBJ1-4, with 8 positions matching TRBD1. V shed 0 bases, J shed 8 bases, and the junction held 5 bases outside the gene matches. There are 15 residues in the CDR3. Germline-derived CDR1 and CDR2 are MGHRA and YSYEKL. CDR3 loop: CASSQDGQGDEKLFF. CDR3 sequence (DNA): TGCGCCAGCAGCCAAGATGGACAGGGTGACGAAAAACTGTTTTTT.

The genes are TRBV4-1 and TRBJ1-4; D uncertain. There are 15 residues in the CDR3. V was pared by 5 bases and J by 0 bases, with 10 bases between. Germline CDR1 is MGHRA and CDR2 is YSYEKL. This CDR3 is CASSSPGTTNEKLFF. The CDR3 nucleotides are TGCGCCAGCAGCTCACCCGGGACAACTAATGAAAAACTGTTTTTT.

The chain joins TRBV5-4 to TRBJ2-1; 13 nucleotides agree with TRBD2. Germline CDR1 and CDR2: SGHNT and YYREEE (reference sequence). This CDR3 region has 17 residues. With V trimmed by 4 bases and J by 4 bases, 8 bases remained unmatched. CDR3 DNA: TGTGCCAGCAGCATCGGACTAGCGGGAGTTAGGTACAATGAGCAGTTCTTC. Translation gives CASSIGLAGVRYNEQFF. Filled out from reference TRBV5-4 and TRBJ2-1, the complete variable domain reads ETGVTQSPTHLIKTRGQQVTLRCSSQSGHNTVSWYQQALGQGPQFIFQYYREEENGRGNFPPRFSGLQFPNYSSELNVNALELDDSALYLCASSIGLAGVRYNEQFFGPGTRLTVL.

The V gene is TRBV25-1, the J gene TRBJ1-2, with D tentatively TRBD1 (6 bases). This CDR3 has 12 residues. From germline, CDR1 is MGHDK and CDR2 SYGVNS. The V and J ends lost 8 bases and 7 bases respectively, with 14 bases between them. CDR3 residues: CASAPGGGGYTF. The CDR3 DNA is TGTGCCAGCGCCCCCGGGGGCGGTGGCTACACCTTC.

The chain joins TRBV12-5 to TRBJ2-2; perhaps TRBD2 as D (6 bases). Trimming left V 3 bases short and J 7 bases short, with 9 bases between. The V gene's germline CDR1 is LGHNT and CDR2 FRNRAP. This CDR3 comprises 13 residues. This CDR3 is CASGLGGSGELFF. CDR3 sequence (DNA): TGTGCTAGTGGTTTAGGAGGGAGCGGGGAGCTGTTTTTT.

V usage is TRBV29-1 and J usage is TRBJ2-1, with D possibly matching TRBD1 (6 bases). V lost 7 bases and J 6 bases, leaving 16 bases between the germline ends. Per germline, CDR1 SQVTM and CDR2 ANQGSEA. The CDR3 extends over 13 amino acids. The CDR3 spells CSALLTGRNEQFF. CDR3 sequence (DNA): TGCAGCGCCCTTTTGACAGGACGCAATGAGCAGTTCTTC.

This clone came up once. The chain recombines TRBV6-1 with TRBJ2-1, with D hard to call. V lost 10 bases and J lost 2, with 0 bases in between. Germline lookup yields CDR1 MNHNS and CDR2 SASEGT. This CDR3 has 9 amino acids. CDR3 nucleotides: TGTGCCACCTACAATGAGCAGTTCTTC. It translates to CATYNEQFF.

This chain joins TRBV6-6 and TRBJ1-3; 7 bases fit TRBD1. V shed 1 base, J shed 6 bases, and the junction held 3 bases outside the gene matches. CDR1 and CDR2 from the germline V gene are MNHNY and SVGAGI (reference sequence). There are 14 residues in the CDR3. CDR3 loop: CASSYFQGENTIYF. The CDR3 nucleotides read TGTGCCAGCAGTTACTTTCAGGGGGAAAACACCATATATTTT.

The chain recombines TRBV27 with TRBJ2-7, with TRBD2 as a possible D gene (6 bases). The CDR3 spans 13 residues. Germline V gene data show CDR1 as MNHEY and CDR2 as SMNVEV (reference sequence). With 4 bases removed from V and 2 bases from J, the gap between germline ends came to 9 bases. The CDR3 region is CASSWGLTYEQYF. The CDR3, as DNA: TGTGCCAGCAGTTGGGGACTGACCTACGAGCAGTACTTC.